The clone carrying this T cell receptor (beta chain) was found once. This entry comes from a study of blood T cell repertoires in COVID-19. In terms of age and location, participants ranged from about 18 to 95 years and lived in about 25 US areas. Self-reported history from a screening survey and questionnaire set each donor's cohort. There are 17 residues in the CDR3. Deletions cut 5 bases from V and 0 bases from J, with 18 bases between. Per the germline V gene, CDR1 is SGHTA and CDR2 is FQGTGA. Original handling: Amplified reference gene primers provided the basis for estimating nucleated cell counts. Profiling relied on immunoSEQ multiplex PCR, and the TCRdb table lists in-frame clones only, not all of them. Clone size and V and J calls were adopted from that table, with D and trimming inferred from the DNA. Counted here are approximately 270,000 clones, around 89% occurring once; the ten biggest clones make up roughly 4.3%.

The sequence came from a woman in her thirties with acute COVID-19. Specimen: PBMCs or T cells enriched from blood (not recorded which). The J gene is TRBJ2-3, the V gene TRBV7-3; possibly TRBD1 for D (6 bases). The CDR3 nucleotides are TGTGCCAGCAGCAGGGAGACCAGGGGCCTAAGCACAGATACGCAGTATTTT. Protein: CASSRETRGLSTDTQYF.